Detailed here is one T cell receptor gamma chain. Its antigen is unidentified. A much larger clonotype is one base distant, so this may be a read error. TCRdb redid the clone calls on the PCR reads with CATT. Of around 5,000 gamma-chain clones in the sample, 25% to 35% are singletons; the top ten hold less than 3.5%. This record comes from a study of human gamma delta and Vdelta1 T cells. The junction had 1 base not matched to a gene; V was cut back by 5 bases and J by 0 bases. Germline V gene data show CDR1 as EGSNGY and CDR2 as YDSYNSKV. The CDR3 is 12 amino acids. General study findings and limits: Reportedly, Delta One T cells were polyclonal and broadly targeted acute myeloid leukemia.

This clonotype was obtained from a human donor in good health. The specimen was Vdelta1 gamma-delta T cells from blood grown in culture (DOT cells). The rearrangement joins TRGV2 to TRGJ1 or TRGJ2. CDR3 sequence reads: CATWGNYYKKLF. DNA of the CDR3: TGTGCCACCTGGGGGAATTATTATAAGAAACTCTTT.